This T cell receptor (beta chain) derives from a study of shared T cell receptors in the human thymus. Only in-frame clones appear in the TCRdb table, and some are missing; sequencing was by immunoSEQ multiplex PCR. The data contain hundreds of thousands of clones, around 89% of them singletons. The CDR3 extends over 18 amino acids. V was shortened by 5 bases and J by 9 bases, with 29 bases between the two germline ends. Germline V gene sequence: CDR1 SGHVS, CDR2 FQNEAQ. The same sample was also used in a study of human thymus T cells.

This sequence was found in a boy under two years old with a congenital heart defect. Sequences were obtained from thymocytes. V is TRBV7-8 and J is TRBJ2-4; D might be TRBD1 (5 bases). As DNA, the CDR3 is TGTGCCAGCAGCCGCGAGACAGAAAACTCGCACTCTGCACGCATTCAGTACTTC. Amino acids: CASSRETENSHSARIQYF.